Below, one T cell receptor beta chain is given with its context. Its matching antigen is unknown. V shed 0 bases, J shed 13 bases, and the junction held 9 bases outside the gene matches. Germline V gene sequence: CDR1 MNHEY, CDR2 SVGAGI. The CDR3 sequence is 15 residues long. The entry originates in a study of cytomegalovirus exposure and HLA in healthy donors. The PCR had 60 Vbeta and 13 Jbeta primers. The method was immunoSEQ multiplex PCR; TCRdb's version includes in-frame clones alone and lacks a portion of them. Among about 93,000 clones listed, around 78% were seen once. Findings and caveats of the study: Published work reported that the classifier diagnosed cytomegalovirus status with high specificity and sensitivity. Presence/absence analyses took donor sequencing depth as roughly uniform.

The gene calls are TRBV6-5 and TRBJ1-6; 7 bases are a match to TRBD1. Sequencing was carried out using PBMCs. The sequence derives from a man under 40 in good health and CMV-seronegative. The CDR3 sequence: CASSYSRGPTGPLHF. CDR3 DNA: TGTGCCAGCAGTTACTCGAGGGGGCCTACGGGCCCCCTCCACTTT.